This T cell receptor beta chain was sequenced for a study of regulatory T cells in long-lasting Graves disease. Findings and limits, study-wide: Lower TCR diversity was seen in persistent Graves' patients than in newly diagnosed ones. Favored gene segments in persistent disease were TRBV28, TRBJ1-2 and TRBJ2-5.

In the case of this clonotype: Its cognate antigen is unknown.

Noted time point: persistent/refractory GD, antithyroid drugs over 5 years with positive TRAb. After RNA was extracted from PBMCs, the TCR library was made from it. V was clipped by 5 bases and J by 8 bases, with 12 bases between them. This CDR3 is 12 amino acids long. Germline assignment: CDR1 LNHDA and CDR2 SQIVND (reference sequence). Construction of TCR beta libraries relied on iRepertoire HTBI primers and on Arm-PCR targeting CDR3 regions. Each CDR3 protein gets one entry after TCRdb re-called the multiplex PCR reads with MiXCR. The sample comprises around 300,000 distinct CDR3 sequences, 20% to 25% of which are singletons, and approximately 53% rests with the top ten.

The genes are TRBV19 and TRBJ1-1, with D possibly being TRBD1 (5 bases). Source: peripheral blood mononuclear cells (PBMCs), taken when the disease was refractory, from a patient treated with antithyroid drugs. The TCR sequence derives from a female donor with Graves disease. CDR3 residues: CASSWDPREAFF. In nucleotides, the CDR3 is TGTGCCAGTAGTTGGGACCCGAGGGAAGCTTTCTTT.